This TCR beta chain was captured by sequencing in a study of cytomegalovirus exposure and HLA in healthy donors. In the case of this clone: Its antigen is undetermined.

Germline V lookup: CDR1 MNHEY, CDR2 SMNVEV (reference sequence). This CDR3 has 14 amino acids. V lost 5 bases to trimming and J lost 13 bases; unmatched junction nucleotides: 11. The PCR had 60 Vbeta and 13 Jbeta primers. In the source study's methods: In a later analysis, 80 million or so unique TCR beta chains included roughly 11 million shared by two or more donors. Clones were sequenced by immunoSEQ multiplex PCR, and TCRdb holds only the in-frame ones, with some missing. That table is the source of V, J and clone size, and D and trimming were worked out from the DNA. Among fewer than 250,000 clones, about 89% were seen once, and the ten largest hold 1% to 1.5%. Findings and limits, study-wide: For cytomegalovirus status, the classifier reportedly gave diagnoses with high specificity and sensitivity.

The chain links TRBV27 to TRBJ1-6; 7 bases fit TRBD1. The sequenced sample consisted of PBMCs. The receptor comes from a man aged 25-45 years in good health and CMV-seronegative. In nucleotides, the CDR3 is TGTGCCAGCAGTCCTAGACAGGGAGTTAGGCCCCTCCACTTT. Amino acids: CASSPRQGVRPLHF.